This T cell receptor beta chain was captured by sequencing in a study of blood T cell repertoires in COVID-19. Study details: Italy, Spain and the United States were the sources of the convalescent and acute COVID-19 samples.

In its sample, this clone was seen once. One Seattle source followed patients from active infection through their disease course. Sequencing used immunoSEQ multiplex PCR; TCRdb keeps in-frame clones, though not all of them. The data contain roughly 210,000 clones, under 90% of them singletons. The junction had 6 bases not matched to a gene; V was cut back by 3 bases and J by 2 bases. From germline, CDR1 is SGHRS and CDR2 YFSETQ. The CDR3 has 16 amino acids. Sequenced input: peripheral blood. This TCR was sampled from a woman older than 75 with COVID-19, enrolled during active disease. This rearrangement joins TRBV5-1 to TRBJ2-5, with TRBD2 matching over 11 bases. The CDR3 DNA is TGCGCCAGCAGCTGGTCTAGCGGGGGGCAACAAGAGACCCAGTACTTC. Amino acid sequence: CASSWSSGGQQETQYF.